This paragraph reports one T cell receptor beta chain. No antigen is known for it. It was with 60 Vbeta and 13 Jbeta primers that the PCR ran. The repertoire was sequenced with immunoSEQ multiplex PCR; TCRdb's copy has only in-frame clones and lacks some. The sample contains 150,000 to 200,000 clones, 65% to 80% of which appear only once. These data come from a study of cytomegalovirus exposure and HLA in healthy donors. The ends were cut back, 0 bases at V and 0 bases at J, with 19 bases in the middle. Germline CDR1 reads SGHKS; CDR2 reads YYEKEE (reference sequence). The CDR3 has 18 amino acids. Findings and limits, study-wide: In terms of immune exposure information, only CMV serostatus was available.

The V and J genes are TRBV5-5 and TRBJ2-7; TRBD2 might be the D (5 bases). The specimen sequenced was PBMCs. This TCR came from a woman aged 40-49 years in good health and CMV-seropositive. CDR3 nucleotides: TGTGCCAGCAGCTTGGTCCCAAAATTATCGGCGGGCTCCTACGAGCAGTACTTC. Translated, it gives CASSLVPKLSAGSYEQYF. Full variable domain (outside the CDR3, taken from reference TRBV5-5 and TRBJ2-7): DAGVTQSPTHLIKTRGQQVTLRCSPISGHKSVSWYQQVLGQGPQFIFQYYEKEERGRGNFPDRFSARQFPNYSSELNVNALLLGDSALYLCASSLVPKLSAGSYEQYFGPGTRLTVT.